This T cell receptor (beta chain) was obtained from a study of blood T cell repertoires in COVID-19. Whole-study context: Whether acute or convalescent, the COVID-19 samples came from the United States, Italy and Spain. T cells, B-cell-depleted T cells, or PBMCs supplied cDNA or gDNA.

The CDR3 is made up of 13 amino acids. Trimming took off 5 bases at V and 7 bases at J, with 14 bases between the two ends. CDR1 SGHAT and CDR2 FQNNGV come from the germline V gene. This clone came up a few times. Original methodology: Reference gene primer amplification gave nucleated cell count estimates. Produced via immunoSEQ multiplex PCR; TCRdb's table is partial and in-frame only. The D gene and trimming were derived from the DNA, and the V and J assignments and clone size from that table. The table shows some 200,000 clones, with around three quarters occurring only once. Sample: peripheral blood. The TCR sequence derives from a woman aged 65 to 85 with acute or convalescent COVID-19. The chain employs TRBV11-2 and TRBJ1-1, with D tentatively TRBD1 (6 bases). This CDR3 reads CASSLRDNLEAFF. The CDR3 DNA is TGTGCCAGCAGCCTCCGGGACAATCTTGAAGCTTTCTTT. Using reference TRBV11-2 and TRBJ1-1 for the parts outside the CDR3, the full variable domain is EAGVAQSPRYKIIEKRQSVAFWCNPISGHATLYWYQQILGQGPKLLIQFQNNGVVDDSQLPKDRFSAERLKGVDSTLKIQPAKLEDSAVYLCASSLRDNLEAFFGQGTRLTVV.